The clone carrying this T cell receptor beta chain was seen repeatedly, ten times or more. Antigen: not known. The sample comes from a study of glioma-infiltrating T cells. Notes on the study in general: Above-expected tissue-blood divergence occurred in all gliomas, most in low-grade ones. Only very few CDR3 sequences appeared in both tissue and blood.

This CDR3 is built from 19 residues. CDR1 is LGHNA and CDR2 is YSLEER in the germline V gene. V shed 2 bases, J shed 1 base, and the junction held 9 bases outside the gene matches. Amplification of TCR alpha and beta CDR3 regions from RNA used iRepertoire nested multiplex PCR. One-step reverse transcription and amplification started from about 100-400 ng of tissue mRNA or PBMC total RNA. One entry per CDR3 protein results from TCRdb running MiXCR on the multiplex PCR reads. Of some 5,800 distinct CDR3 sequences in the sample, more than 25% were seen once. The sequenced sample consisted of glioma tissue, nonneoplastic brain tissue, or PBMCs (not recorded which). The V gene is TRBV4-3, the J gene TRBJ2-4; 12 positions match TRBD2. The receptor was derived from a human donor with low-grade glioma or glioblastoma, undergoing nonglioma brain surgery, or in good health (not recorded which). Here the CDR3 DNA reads TGCGCCAGCAGCCAAAGACTAGCGGGAGATTCCGGGGCCAAAAACATTCAGTACTTC. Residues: CASSQRLAGDSGAKNIQYF.